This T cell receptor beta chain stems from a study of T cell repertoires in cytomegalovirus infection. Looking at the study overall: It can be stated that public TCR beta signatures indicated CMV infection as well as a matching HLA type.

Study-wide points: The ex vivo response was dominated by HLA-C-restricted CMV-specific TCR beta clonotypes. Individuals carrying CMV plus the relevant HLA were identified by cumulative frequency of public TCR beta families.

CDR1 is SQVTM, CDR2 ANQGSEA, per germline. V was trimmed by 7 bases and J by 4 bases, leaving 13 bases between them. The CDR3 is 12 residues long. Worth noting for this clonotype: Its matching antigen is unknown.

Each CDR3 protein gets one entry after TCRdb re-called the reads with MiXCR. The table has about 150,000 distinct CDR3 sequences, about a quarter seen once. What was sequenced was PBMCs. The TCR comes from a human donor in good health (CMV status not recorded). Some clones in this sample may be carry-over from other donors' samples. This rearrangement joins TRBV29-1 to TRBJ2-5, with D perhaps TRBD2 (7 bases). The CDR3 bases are TGCAGCGCCGAAGGGGGGGGAGAGACCCAGTACTTC. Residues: CSAEGGGETQYF.